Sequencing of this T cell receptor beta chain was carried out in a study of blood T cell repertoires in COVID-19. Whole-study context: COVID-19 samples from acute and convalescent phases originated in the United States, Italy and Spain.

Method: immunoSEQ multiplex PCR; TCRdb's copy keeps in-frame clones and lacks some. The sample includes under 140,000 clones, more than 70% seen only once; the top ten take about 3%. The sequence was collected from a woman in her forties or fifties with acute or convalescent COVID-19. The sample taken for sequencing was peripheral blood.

CDR3 residues: CASRPRLAGGLDTQYF. CDR3 coding DNA: TGTGCCAGCAGGCCAAGACTAGCGGGAGGTCTGGATACGCAGTATTTT. The V call is TRBV7-2, the J call TRBJ2-3; 13 nucleotides align to TRBD2. The CDR3 sequence is 16 residues long. The V gene end was trimmed by 6 bases and the J gene end by 6 bases; junction bases not matched to a gene: 9. CDR1 and CDR2 from the germline V gene are SGHTA and FQGNSA.